The source of this T cell receptor (beta chain) is a study of beta chain features in type 1 diabetes. Whole-study context: Investigators examined 85 million to 110 million sorted cells across all samples.

V lost 7 bases and J 2 bases, leaving 20 bases between the germline ends. The germline CDR1 and CDR2 sequences are SNHLY and FYNNEI. The CDR3 loop spans 16 amino acids. The entirety of the isolated RNA underwent reverse transcription, so expressed TCRB transcripts were sequenced. Sequencing of naive, central memory and regulatory T cell samples gave an average of roughly 3.4 million reads. Profiling relied on immunoSEQ multiplex PCR, and the TCRdb table lists in-frame clones only, not all of them. Of more than 250,000 clones detected, approximately 15% appear once; the ten largest clones hold roughly 0.018%. This clone has a handful of counts. Its antigen is as yet unknown. Overall study findings and caveats: Shorter TCRB CDR3s, moderately but significantly so, marked every one of the four CD4+ subsets in Type 1 diabetes patients. VDJ junctions sequenced from type 1 diabetes patients showed fewer insertions and more deletions.

Sample: naive CD4+ T cells from blood. The chain uses TRBV2 and TRBJ1-2; TRBD1 is a possible D gene (6 bases). The TCR sequence derives from a young man with type 1 diabetes. CDR3 DNA: TGTGCCAGCACCAACCGGGACAATGGCGGCAACTATGGCTACACCTTC. Its translation: CASTNRDNGGNYGYTF.